This TCR beta chain was captured in a study of T cell changes during pregnancy in multiple sclerosis. Worth noting for this clone: Other DNA sequences from this sample encode an identical CDR3 as well.

V lost 2 bases and J 0 bases, leaving 11 bases between the germline ends. Germline V lookup: CDR1 MNHEY, CDR2 SVGAGI. The CDR3 extends over 16 amino acids. The assay was immunoSEQ multiplex PCR, and TCRdb's table has in-frame clones only and misses some. The table shows some 80,000 clones, with 80% to 95% occurring only once. V is TRBV6-5 and J is TRBJ1-5; D not certain. The material was peripheral blood, obtained in the first trimester of pregnancy. The source of this sequence is a female donor with multiple sclerosis, enrolled in a pregnancy study. This CDR3 is CASSYGGRYSNQPQHF. The CDR3 bases are TGTGCCAGCAGTTACGGAGGGAGGTATAGCAATCAGCCCCAGCATTTT.